The source of this T cell receptor (beta chain) is a study of blood T cell repertoires in COVID-19. Study-level information: The United States, Italy and Spain were the sources of the acute and convalescent COVID-19 samples. Nucleic acid was either cDNA or gDNA, and it came from T cells, B-cell-depleted T cells, or PBMCs.

Authors' data handling: Reference gene primer amplification yielded estimated nucleated cell counts. TCRdb's copy holds only in-frame clones and misses some; the assay was immunoSEQ multiplex PCR. That table gives V, J and clone size, and the DNA gave D and trimming. Among over 200,000 clones, 89% were seen once, and the ten largest hold around 6.9%. Trimming removed 9 bases from V and 7 bases from J, with 22 bases in between. The CDR3 is 14 residues long. Germline loops: CDR1 MNHEY, CDR2 SVGAGI. This clone appeared once. The TCR was taken from a man aged 55 to 69 who had recovered from COVID-19. The chain recombines TRBV6-5 with TRBJ2-7; tentatively, D is TRBD2 (6 bases). Specimen: peripheral blood. The CDR3, as DNA: TGTGCCAGTACCTTTGGCGGGAATCGGGGGGAGCAGTACTTC. This codes for CASTFGGNRGEQYF.